This T cell receptor beta chain stems from a study of T-cell memory formation after mild COVID-19. There are a few counts of this clonotype. The antigen is undetermined. Trimming stripped 0 bases from V and 0 bases from J, with 6 bases between. This CDR3 spans 15 amino acids. Germline-derived CDR1 and CDR2 are SGHRS and YFSETQ. In TCRdb, the 5' RACE reads were re-called with MiXCR into one record per CDR3 protein. The repertoire holds about 210,000 distinct CDR3 sequences, more than 9% seen once, with approximately 2.8% in the top ten. The study, taken as a whole, reports: The finding that pre-infection memory included some responding clones suggested that cross-reactive memory joined.

The source is a man aged 18 to 30 who had mild COVID-19 (a few samples of this study predate the infection). Cell type and time point are not known. The sequenced sample consisted of PBMCs or a T cell subset sorted from them (not recorded which). The V call is TRBV5-1, the J call TRBJ2-2; D is ambiguous. CDR3 loop: CASSLDSPNTGELFF. Written as DNA, the CDR3 is TGCGCCAGCAGCTTGGATTCCCCGAACACCGGGGAGCTGTTTTTT.